One sample yielded the 24 T cell receptor beta chains listed below, sequenced in a study of cytomegalovirus exposure and HLA in healthy donors. Vbeta (60) and Jbeta (13) primers were used in the PCR. Sequencing was performed with immunoSEQ multiplex PCR; in TCRdb, only in-frame clones are kept and a portion is missing. In the table there are some 110,000 clones, less than 80% of which are singletons. Sequenced material: PBMCs. The receptor set was obtained from a woman in her forties in good health and CMV-seropositive.

The V call is TRBV11-2, the J call TRBJ1-5; TRBD1 matches 8 bases. CDR3 length equals 14 residues. J gave up 7 bases and V 5 bases, and 7 bases lay outside the gene matches. Germline V gene sequence: CDR1 SGHAT, CDR2 FQNNGV. The CDR3 region is CASSQDRVGQPQHF. CDR3 DNA: TGTGCCAGCAGCCAGGACAGGGTTGGACAGCCCCAGCATTTT.

The rearrangement joins TRBV4-2 to TRBJ2-1; 9 nucleotides align to TRBD1. The germline gives CDR1 LGHNA, CDR2 YNFKEQ. The CDR3 loop spans 15 amino acids. Unmatched junction bases numbered 5, after V lost 1 base and J lost 7 bases. CDR3 nucleotide sequence: TGTGCCAGCAGCCAAGCGACAGGGGGTGCGAATGAGCAGTTCTTC. Its translation: CASSQATGGANEQFF.

The chain carries TRBV7-9 and TRBJ1-2, with 7 bases that match TRBD1. Trimming removed 4 bases from V and 4 bases from J; junction bases left unmatched: 0. In germline, CDR1 is SEHNR, CDR2 FQNEAQ (reference sequence). CDR3 length: 12 amino acids. The CDR3 here is CASSSGGYGYTF. For the CDR3, the DNA is TGTGCCAGCAGCTCAGGGGGCTATGGCTACACCTTC.

V gene TRBV12-5 combines with J gene TRBJ2-3, with D unresolved. The ends were cut back, 4 bases at V and 4 bases at J, with 12 bases in the middle. Germline V gene data show CDR1 as LGHNT and CDR2 as FRNRAP. The CDR3 is 14 residues long. For the CDR3, the DNA is TGTGCTAGTGGTTCCCGACTGTCCTCAGATACGCAGTATTTT. Its translation: CASGSRLSSDTQYF.

This rearrangement joins TRBV4-1 to TRBJ2-7; TRBD2 aligns across 8 bases. Germline trimming cut 3 bases from V and 7 bases from J; bases unmatched to any gene: 17. CDR1 MGHRA and CDR2 YSYEKL come from the germline V gene. This CDR3 region has 17 residues. CDR3 protein: CASSHPEGTSGGLEQYF. The CDR3 DNA follows: TGCGCCAGCAGCCATCCTGAAGGGACTAGTGGGGGTTTGGAGCAGTACTTC.

The CDR3 region has the DNA TGCGCCAGCAGCCTGACAGGGCCTAGCACAGATACGCAGTATTTT. Translating it yields CASSLTGPSTDTQYF. The chain is built from TRBV5-1 and TRBJ2-3; TRBD1 matches at 7 bases. The length of the CDR3 is 15 residues. With V trimmed by 4 bases and J by 0 bases, 5 bases remained unmatched. Germline assignment: CDR1 SGHRS and CDR2 YFSETQ.

This clone was seen only a few times. The genes are TRBV7-9 and TRBJ2-5, with TRBD1 matching 10 bases. Trimming took 5 bases from V and 3 from J; bases not matched to a gene: 6. The CDR3 totals 15 residues. Germline-derived CDR1 and CDR2 are SEHNR and FQNEAQ (reference sequence). The CDR3 DNA reads as TGTGCCAGCAGCATAACGACAGGGGGCAAAGAGACCCAGTACTTC. As protein: CASSITTGGKETQYF.

V and J are TRBV6-1 and TRBJ1-1; weak D call: TRBD1 (6 bases). The CDR3 sequence is 14 residues long. Germline CDR1 is MNHNS and CDR2 is SASEGT. Trimming cost V 2 bases and J 4 bases, with 11 bases left between them. CDR3: CASSEPAGATEAFF. The CDR3 coding sequence is TGTGCCAGCAGTGAACCTGCAGGGGCCACTGAAGCTTTCTTT.

This clone was counted only a few times. This chain links TRBV5-1 with TRBJ2-2, with D unresolved. The CDR3 has 17 amino acids. Trimming took off 1 base at V and 4 bases at J, with 17 bases between the two ends. Germline V gene sequence: CDR1 SGHRS, CDR2 YFSETQ. CDR3 nucleotide sequence: TGCGCCAGCAGCTTGCTTCCCCCGGGTAGATCCACCGGGGAGCTGTTTTTT. Protein sequence: CASSLLPPGRSTGELFF.

V gene TRBV7-3 combines with J gene TRBJ2-7, with TRBD2 as a possible D gene (5 bases). V was clipped by 2 bases and J by 3 bases, with 8 bases between them. The length of the CDR3 is 13 residues. Germline V gives CDR1 SGHTA, CDR2 FQGTGA. In DNA, the CDR3 is TGTGCCAGCAGCTTAGGAGGCGACTACGAGCAGTACTTC. This sequence encodes CASSLGGDYEQYF.

This chain links TRBV4-1 with TRBJ2-2; 7 nucleotides match TRBD2. Germline trimming cut 5 bases from V and 6 bases from J; bases unmatched to any gene: 12. CDR1 and CDR2 (germline): MGHRA, YSYEKL. The CDR3 runs to 16 residues. CDR3 region: CASSIGGGSFAGELFF. As DNA, the CDR3 is TGCGCCAGCAGCATCGGGGGAGGGTCTTTCGCCGGGGAGCTGTTTTTT.

The gene calls are TRBV28 and TRBJ2-5; 13 nucleotides line up with TRBD2. Losses at the gene ends were 2 bases for V and 1 base for J; bases not matched to a gene: 7. There are 18 residues in the CDR3. Germline V gene data show CDR1 as MDHEN and CDR2 as SYDVKM. This CDR3 is CASSLHLGTSGVQETQYF. The CDR3 DNA follows: TGTGCCAGCAGTTTACATCTTGGGACTAGCGGGGTCCAAGAGACCCAGTACTTC.

CDR3 in amino acids: CASSEATGRNTEAFF. The CDR3 bases are TGTGCCAGCAGTGAAGCCACAGGGAGGAACACTGAAGCTTTCTTT. The V gene is TRBV2, the J gene TRBJ1-1, with D possibly matching TRBD1 (6 bases). The ends were cut back, 0 bases at V and 1 base at J, with 9 bases in the middle. The germline CDR1 and CDR2 sequences are SNHLY and FYNNEI. The CDR3 loop spans 15 amino acids.

This clone has more than one count but fewer than ten. V is TRBV6-1 and J is TRBJ2-7, with D maybe TRBD2 (5 bases). From germline, CDR1 is MNHNS and CDR2 SASEGT. The CDR3 spans 12 residues. Trimming removed 2 bases from V and 4 bases from J, with 6 bases in between. CDR3 bases: TGTGCCAGCAGTGAACCGGGATACGAGCAGTACTTC. This codes for CASSEPGYEQYF.

The chain links TRBV27 to TRBJ2-3, with 13 positions matching TRBD2. This CDR3 is built from 16 residues. The ends lost 2 bases at V and 2 bases at J; junction bases unmatched: 1. Germline CDR1 and CDR2: MNHEY and SMNVEV (reference sequence). The CDR3 here is CASSLGLAGVTDTQYF. CDR3 nucleotide sequence: TGTGCCAGCAGTTTAGGACTAGCGGGAGTCACAGATACGCAGTATTTT.

The chain links TRBV5-6 to TRBJ2-1; the D gene is possibly TRBD2 (6 bases). From germline, CDR1 is SGHDT and CDR2 YYEEEE. The CDR3 totals 17 residues. V lost 4 bases and J lost 0, with 17 bases in between. The CDR3 coding sequence is TGTGCCAGCAGCAACCCGACGCGGGGAAGCTCCTACAATGAGCAGTTCTTC. Translating it yields CASSNPTRGSSYNEQFF.

The J gene is TRBJ1-2, the V gene TRBV6-5; 9 bases agree with TRBD1. Germline CDR1 is MNHEY and CDR2 is SVGAGI. Trimming took 4 bases from V and 8 from J; bases not matched to a gene: 5. The CDR3 covers 13 residues. The CDR3: CASSLHRGLGYTF. The CDR3 DNA sequence: TGTGCCAGCAGTTTACACAGGGGGCTAGGCTACACCTTC.

This chain connects TRBV19 to TRBJ1-2; 9 nucleotides line up with TRBD1. This CDR3 is built from 13 residues. J lost 9 bases, V lost 3 bases, and 5 bases had no gene match. In germline, CDR1 is LNHDA, CDR2 SQIVND (reference sequence). Here the CDR3 DNA reads TGTGCCAGTAGTATCAGACAGGGGGGAAGCTACACCTTC. Protein product: CASSIRQGGSYTF.

This sequence joins TRBV29-1 and TRBJ2-7; 8 positions match TRBD1. Trimming took 5 bases from V and 6 from J; bases not matched to a gene: 6. This CDR3 is 12 amino acids long. The germline CDR1 and CDR2 sequences are SQVTM and ANQGSEA. The CDR3 sequence is CSVLGQAGEQYF. CDR3 nucleotide sequence: TGCAGCGTTTTGGGACAGGCTGGCGAGCAGTACTTC.

This chain joins TRBV18 and TRBJ2-7; the D gene is possibly TRBD1 (5 bases). Germline V lookup: CDR1 KGHSH, CDR2 LQKENI. The length of the CDR3 is 16 residues. Trimming pared 4 bases from V and 1 base from J, leaving 17 bases between. CDR3 residues: CASSQMPGRTSYEQYF. The CDR3 DNA reads as TGTGCCAGCTCACAAATGCCAGGGCGAACATCCTACGAGCAGTACTTC.

This clone was seen a handful of times. V gene TRBV11-2 combines with J gene TRBJ2-5; TRBD2 is a possible D gene (5 bases). The J call may be mistaken, given a closer DNA end match to TRBJ2-7. The germline gives CDR1 SGHAT, CDR2 FQNNGV. CDR3 length: 12 amino acids. The CDR3 DNA follows: TGTGCCAGCAGCCCGAGGGCCTACGAGCAGTACTTC. Translated: CASSPRAYEQYF.

The V gene is TRBV9, the J gene TRBJ2-1, with 7 bases lining up with TRBD2. The CDR3 has 15 amino acids. Germline V CDR1 and CDR2: SGDLS, YYNGEE. V gave up 3 bases and J gave up 6 bases; unmatched junction bases: 9. In DNA, the CDR3 is TGTGCCAGCAGCGATCCTCAGAGCGGGATCAATGAGCAGTTCTTC. Translation: CASSDPQSGINEQFF.

V and J are TRBV15 and TRBJ2-7; tentative D call: TRBD2 (6 bases). The V end was cut by 0 bases, the J end by 4 bases, with 16 bases between. The CDR3 totals 16 residues. The germline CDR1 and CDR2 sequences are LNHNV and YYDKDF (reference sequence). CDR3 nucleotides: TGTGCCACCAGCAGAGACGAGGCGGGAAGTGTGTACGAGCAGTACTTC. This translates into CATSRDEAGSVYEQYF.

The chain combines TRBV13 with TRBJ2-7; a weak D match, TRBD2 (7 bases). The length of the CDR3 is 14 residues. V dropped 5 bases and J dropped 2 bases, with 13 bases sitting between them. The V gene's germline CDR1 is PRHDT and CDR2 FYEKMQ (reference sequence). The CDR3 region has the DNA TGTGCCAGCAGCCGACGGGGGGCAGCCTACGAGCAGTACTTC. Residues: CASSRRGAAYEQYF.